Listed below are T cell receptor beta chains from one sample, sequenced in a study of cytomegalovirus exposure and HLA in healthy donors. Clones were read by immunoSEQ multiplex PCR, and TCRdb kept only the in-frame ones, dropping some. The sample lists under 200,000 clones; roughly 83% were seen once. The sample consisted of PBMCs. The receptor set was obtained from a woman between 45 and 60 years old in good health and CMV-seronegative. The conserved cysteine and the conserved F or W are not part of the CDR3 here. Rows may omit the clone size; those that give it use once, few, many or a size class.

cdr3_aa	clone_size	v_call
AWSPGGLGGYT	.	TRBV30
ASTAAGGPYNEQF	.	TRBV6-5
ASSLGEGTEAF	.	TRBV7-2
SSSSGTRSYEQY	.	TRBV7-9
AWTITGNTEAF	.	TRBV30
ASSLVYRESEAF	.	TRBV5-6
ASSPGLGAGTDTQY	.	TRBV19
ASSPPRPNTGELF	.	TRBV28
ASGGQGHTIY	.	TRBV9
ASSVDSGRFNEQF	.	TRBV9
ASSQVGKGLAGLNEQF	.	TRBV4-3
ASQPGDTSYNEQF	.	TRBV5-1
ASSPGPGQGGEQY	.	TRBV18
ATFTGRRTGELF	once	TRBV6-5
ASSIDRTGKETQY	.	TRBV19
ASSEAGQGYGYT	.	TRBV2
SANNNEQF	.	TRBV29-1
ASSYGGASYEQY	.	TRBV6-5
SSSPMDSSRPDTQY	.	TRBV7-9
ASSLVRTYEQY	.	TRBV28
ASSLGQGRELF	.	TRBV28
ASRPGTGHLDGYT	.	TRBV28
ASSLSASGGAFKNRNEQF	.	TRBV7-8
ASSQGGGQNEKLF	.	TRBV4-1
ASSLDRGSYNEQF	.	TRBV5-1
ASSLKRTGTGELF	.	TRBV7-9
ASSYNPPGQKIEQY	few	TRBV6-5
AISESGASGLPGELF	.	TRBV10-3
SASSNTEAF	few	TRBV20-1
ASSYSLGGGETQY	.	TRBV6-6
ASSVGGYRGLNTEAF	.	TRBV9
ASSPGQGGEKLF	.	TRBV18
ASSLRTGGSAQETQY	.	TRBV11-2
ASSRQSNYGYT	.	TRBV2
ASSLAGGSSETYEQY	.	TRBV7-6
ASSTDRAQPQH	.	TRBV2